This T cell receptor beta chain was captured by sequencing in a study of technical replicates of blood from a few donors. The length of the CDR3 is 14 residues. Germline values: CDR1 MNHNS, CDR2 SASEGT. V lost 6 bases and J lost 5; bases outside the gene matches: 3. Libraries were prepared by immunoSEQ multiplex PCR; TCRdb keeps only in-frame clonotypes and omits some of them. The table shows roughly 80,000 clones, with about 96% occurring only once. The table lists this clone with a count of one. The sequence was obtained from a human donor in good health. Sequenced sample: T cells isolated from PBMCs. The chain combines TRBV6-1 with TRBJ2-1; 11 bases are shared with TRBD2. The CDR3 nucleotides are TGTGCCAGCAGAATAGCGGGGGGGCACAATGAGCAGTTCTTC. Translation: CASRIAGGHNEQFF.